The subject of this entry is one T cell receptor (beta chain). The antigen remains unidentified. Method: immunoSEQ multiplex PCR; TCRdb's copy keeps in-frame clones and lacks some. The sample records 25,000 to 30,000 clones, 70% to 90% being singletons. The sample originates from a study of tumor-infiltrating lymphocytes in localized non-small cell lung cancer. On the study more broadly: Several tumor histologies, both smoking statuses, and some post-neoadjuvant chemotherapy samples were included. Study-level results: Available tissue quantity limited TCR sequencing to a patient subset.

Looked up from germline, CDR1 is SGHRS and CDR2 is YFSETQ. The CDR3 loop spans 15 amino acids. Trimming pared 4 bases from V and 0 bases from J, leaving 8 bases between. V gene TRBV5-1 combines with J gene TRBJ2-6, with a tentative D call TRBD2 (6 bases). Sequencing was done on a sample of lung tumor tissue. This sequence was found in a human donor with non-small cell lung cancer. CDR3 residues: CASSRGNSGANVLTF. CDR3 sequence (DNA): TGCGCCAGCAGCCGGGGGAACTCTGGGGCCAACGTCCTGACTTTC.